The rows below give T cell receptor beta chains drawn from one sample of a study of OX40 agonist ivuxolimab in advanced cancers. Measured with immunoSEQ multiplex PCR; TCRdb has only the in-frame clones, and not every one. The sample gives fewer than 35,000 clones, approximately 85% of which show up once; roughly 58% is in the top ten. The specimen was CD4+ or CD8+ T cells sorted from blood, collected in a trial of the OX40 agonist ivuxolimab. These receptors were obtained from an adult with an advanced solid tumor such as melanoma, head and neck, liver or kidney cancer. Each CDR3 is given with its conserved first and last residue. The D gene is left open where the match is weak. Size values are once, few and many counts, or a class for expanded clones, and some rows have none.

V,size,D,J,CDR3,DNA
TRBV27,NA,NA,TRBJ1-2,CASSLSTRGGYGYTF,TGTGCCAGCAGTTTATCGACTCGGGGAGGCTATGGCTACACCTTC
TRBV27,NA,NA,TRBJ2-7,CASSLGAGEGYEQYF,TGTGCCAGCAGTTTAGGGGCCGGCGAAGGCTACGAGCAGTACTTC
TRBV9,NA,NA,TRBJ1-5,CASSSGLNQPQHF,TGTGCCAGCAGCTCAGGGCTCAATCAGCCCCAGCATTTT
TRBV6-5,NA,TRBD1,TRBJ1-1,CASSYPGQGNTEAFF,TGTGCCAGCAGTTACCCGGGACAGGGGAACACTGAAGCTTTCTTT
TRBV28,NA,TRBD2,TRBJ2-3,CASSWGTSGGLGTDTQYF,TGTGCCAGCAGTTGGGGGACTAGCGGGGGCCTCGGCACAGATACGCAGTATTTT
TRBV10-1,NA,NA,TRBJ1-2,CARPPGITYGYTF,TGCGCCAGGCCGCCGGGGATCACCTATGGCTACACCTTC
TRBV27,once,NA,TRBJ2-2,CASSFGNTGELFF,TGTGCCAGCAGTTTCGGGAACACCGGGGAGCTGTTTTTT
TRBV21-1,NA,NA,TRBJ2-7,CASKVGGRNLGCEQYF,TGTGCCAGCAAAGTAGGGGGGAGAAACCTCGGATGCGAGCAGTACTTC
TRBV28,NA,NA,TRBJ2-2,CASSLGSAGELFF,TGTGCCAGCAGTTTGGGTTCCGCCGGGGAGCTGTTTTTT
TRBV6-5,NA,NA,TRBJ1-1,CASGTTEAFF,TGTGCCAGCGGTACCACTGAAGCTTTCTTT
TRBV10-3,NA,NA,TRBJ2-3,CAISNFTDTQYF,TGTGCCATTAGCAATTTCACAGATACGCAGTATTTT
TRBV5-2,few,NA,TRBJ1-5,CASSQEPGLNQPQHF,TGCGCCAGCAGCCAAGAGCCGGGGCTGAATCAGCCCCAGCATTTT
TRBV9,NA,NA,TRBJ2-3,CASSPIADTQYF,TGTGCCAGCAGCCCCATAGCAGATACGCAGTATTTT
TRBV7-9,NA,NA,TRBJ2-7,CASSLPGAPYEQYF,TGTGCCAGCAGCCTCCCGGGGGCACCCTACGAGCAGTACTTC
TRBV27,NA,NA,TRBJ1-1,CASSLLGGTEAFF,TGTGCCAGCAGTTTACTAGGAGGCACTGAAGCTTTCTTT
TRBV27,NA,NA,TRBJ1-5,CASSPSPYQPQHF,TGTGCCAGCAGTCCCTCCCCTTATCAGCCCCAGCATTTT
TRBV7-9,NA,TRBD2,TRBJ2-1,CASSQTSGGAARSYNEQFF,TGTGCCAGCAGCCAGACTAGCGGGGGGGCAGCAAGGTCCTACAATGAGCAGTTCTTC
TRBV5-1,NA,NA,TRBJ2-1,CASSLGAGAHEQFF,TGCGCCAGCAGCTTGGGGGCAGGGGCTCATGAGCAGTTCTTC
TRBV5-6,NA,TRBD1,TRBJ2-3,CASSSGGTGGTDTQYF,TGTGCCAGCAGCTCCGGAGGGACAGGGGGCACAGATACGCAGTATTTT
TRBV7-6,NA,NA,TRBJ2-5,CASSISGGGETQYF,TGTGCCAGCAGCATTTCCGGGGGCGGAGAGACCCAGTACTTC
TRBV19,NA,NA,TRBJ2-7,CASTIRGQGSYEQYF,TGTGCCAGTACCATACGGGGACAAGGCTCCTACGAGCAGTACTTC
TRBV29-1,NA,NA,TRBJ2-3,CSVEEGPSSTDTQYF,TGCAGCGTTGAAGAGGGGCCTTCTAGCACAGATACGCAGTATTTT
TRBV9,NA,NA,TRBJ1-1,CASSVYGGAITEAFF,TGTGCCAGCAGCGTATATGGGGGCGCGATCACTGAAGCTTTCTTT
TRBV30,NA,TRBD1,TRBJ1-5,CAWSDGQGHQPQHF,TGTGCCTGGAGTGACGGACAGGGACACCAGCCCCAGCATTTT